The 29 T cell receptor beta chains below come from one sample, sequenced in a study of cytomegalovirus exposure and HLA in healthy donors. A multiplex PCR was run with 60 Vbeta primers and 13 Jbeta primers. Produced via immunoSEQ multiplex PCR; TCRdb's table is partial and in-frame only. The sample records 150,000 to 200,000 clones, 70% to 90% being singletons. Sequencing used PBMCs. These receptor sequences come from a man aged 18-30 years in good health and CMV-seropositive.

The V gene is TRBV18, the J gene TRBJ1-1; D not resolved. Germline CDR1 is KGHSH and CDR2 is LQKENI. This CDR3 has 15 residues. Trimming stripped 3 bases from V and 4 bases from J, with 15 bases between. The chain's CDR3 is CASSPVEASITEAFF. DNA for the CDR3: TGTGCCAGCTCACCTGTGGAGGCGTCTATCACTGAAGCTTTCTTT.

The CDR3 bases are TGTGCCAGCAGCCTTCCTTCGGGAGCTAACTATGGCTACACCTTC. It translates to CASSLPSGANYGYTF. This rearrangement joins TRBV5-6 to TRBJ1-2; unclear D gene. Deletions cut 4 bases from V and 0 bases from J, with 13 bases between. CDR3 size: 15 residues. Germline assignment: CDR1 SGHDT and CDR2 YYEEEE.

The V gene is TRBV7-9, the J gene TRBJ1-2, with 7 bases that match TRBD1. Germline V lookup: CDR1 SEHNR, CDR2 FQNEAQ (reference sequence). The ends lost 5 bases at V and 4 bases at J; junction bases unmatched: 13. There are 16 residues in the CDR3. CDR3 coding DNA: TGTGCCAGCAGCACCGAAACAGGGGAAGTTGGCTATGGCTACACCTTC. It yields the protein CASSTETGEVGYGYTF.

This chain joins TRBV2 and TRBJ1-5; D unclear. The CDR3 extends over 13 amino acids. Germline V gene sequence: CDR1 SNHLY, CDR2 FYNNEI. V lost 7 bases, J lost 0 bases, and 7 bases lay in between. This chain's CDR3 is CASKRYSNQPQHF. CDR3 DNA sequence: TGTGCCAGCAAGAGATATAGCAATCAGCCCCAGCATTTT. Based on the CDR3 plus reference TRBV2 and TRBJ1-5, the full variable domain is EPEVTQTPSHQVTQMGQEVILRCVPISNHLYFYWYRQILGQKVEFLVSFYNNEISEKSEIFDDQFSVERPDGSNFTLKIRSTKLEDSAMYFCASKRYSNQPQHFGDGTRLSIL.

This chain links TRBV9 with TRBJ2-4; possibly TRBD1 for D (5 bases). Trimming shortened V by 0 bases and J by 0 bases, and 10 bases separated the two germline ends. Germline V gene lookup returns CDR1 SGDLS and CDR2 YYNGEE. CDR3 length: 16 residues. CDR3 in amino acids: CASSVDTGLAKNIQYF. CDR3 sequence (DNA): TGTGCCAGCAGCGTAGACACAGGCCTAGCCAAAAACATTCAGTACTTC.

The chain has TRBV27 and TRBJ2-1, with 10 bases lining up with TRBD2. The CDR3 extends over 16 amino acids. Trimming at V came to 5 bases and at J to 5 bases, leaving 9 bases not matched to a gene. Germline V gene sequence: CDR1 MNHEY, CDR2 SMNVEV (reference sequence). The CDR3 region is CASSVDLAGENNEQFF. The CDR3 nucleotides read TGTGCCAGCAGTGTCGATCTAGCGGGGGAAAACAATGAGCAGTTCTTC.

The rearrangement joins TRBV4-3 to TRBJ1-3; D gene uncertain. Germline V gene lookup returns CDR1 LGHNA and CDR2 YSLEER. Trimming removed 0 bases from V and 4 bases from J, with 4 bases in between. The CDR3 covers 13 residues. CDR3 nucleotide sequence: TGCGCCAGCAGCCAAGAACTGGGAAACACCATATATTTT. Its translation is CASSQELGNTIYF.

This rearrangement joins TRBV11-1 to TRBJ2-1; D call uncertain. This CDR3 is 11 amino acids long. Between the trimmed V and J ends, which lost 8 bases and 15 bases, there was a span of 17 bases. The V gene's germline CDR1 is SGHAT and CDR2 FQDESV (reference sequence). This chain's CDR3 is CASGSLRAWFF. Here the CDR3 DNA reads TGTGCCAGCGGCTCACTTAGAGCCTGGTTCTTC. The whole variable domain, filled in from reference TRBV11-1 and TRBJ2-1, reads EAEVAQSPRYKITEKSQAVAFWCDPISGHATLYWYRQILGQGPELLVQFQDESVVDDSQLPKDRFSAERLKGVDSTLKIQPAELGDSAMYLCASGSLRAWFFGPGTRLTVL.

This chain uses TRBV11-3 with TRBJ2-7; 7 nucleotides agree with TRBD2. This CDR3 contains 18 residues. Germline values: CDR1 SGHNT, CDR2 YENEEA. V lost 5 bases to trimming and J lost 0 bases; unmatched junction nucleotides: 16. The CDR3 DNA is TGTGCCAGCAGCCCAAGGGAGGGTCATGGGCGAGGCTCCTACGAGCAGTACTTC. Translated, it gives CASSPREGHGRGSYEQYF.

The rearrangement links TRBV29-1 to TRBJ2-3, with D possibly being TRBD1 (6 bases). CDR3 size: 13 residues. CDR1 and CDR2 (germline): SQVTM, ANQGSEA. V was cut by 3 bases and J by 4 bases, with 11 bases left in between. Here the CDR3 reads CSVDRDKADTQYF. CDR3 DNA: TGCAGCGTTGATAGGGACAAGGCAGATACGCAGTATTTT.

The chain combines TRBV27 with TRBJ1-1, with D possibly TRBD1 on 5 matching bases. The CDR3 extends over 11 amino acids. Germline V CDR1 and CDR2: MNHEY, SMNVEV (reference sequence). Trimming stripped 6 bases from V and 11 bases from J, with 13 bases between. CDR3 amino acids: CASSHAGWAFF. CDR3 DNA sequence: TGTGCCAGCAGCCACGCAGGGTGGGCTTTCTTT.

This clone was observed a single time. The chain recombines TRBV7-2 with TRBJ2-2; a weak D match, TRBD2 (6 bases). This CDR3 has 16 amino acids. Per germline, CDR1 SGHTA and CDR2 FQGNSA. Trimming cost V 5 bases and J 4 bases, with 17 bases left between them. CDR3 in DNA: TGTGCCAGCAGCAAAACAACTAGCTTCGGCACCGGGGAGCTGTTTTTT. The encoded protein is CASSKTTSFGTGELFF.

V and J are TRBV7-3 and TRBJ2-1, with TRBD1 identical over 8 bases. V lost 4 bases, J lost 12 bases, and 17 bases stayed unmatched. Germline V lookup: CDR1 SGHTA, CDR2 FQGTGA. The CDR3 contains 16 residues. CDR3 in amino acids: CASSSIPGQGGFGQFF. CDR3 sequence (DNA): TGTGCCAGCAGCTCCATCCCCGGACAGGGAGGATTCGGGCAGTTCTTC.

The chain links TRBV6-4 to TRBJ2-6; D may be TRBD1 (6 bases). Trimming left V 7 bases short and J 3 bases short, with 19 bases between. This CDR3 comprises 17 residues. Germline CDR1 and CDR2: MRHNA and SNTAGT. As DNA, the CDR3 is TGTGCCAGCATTCTACAGGGTAATTCGCTTGGGGCCAACGTCCTGACTTTC. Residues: CASILQGNSLGANVLTF.

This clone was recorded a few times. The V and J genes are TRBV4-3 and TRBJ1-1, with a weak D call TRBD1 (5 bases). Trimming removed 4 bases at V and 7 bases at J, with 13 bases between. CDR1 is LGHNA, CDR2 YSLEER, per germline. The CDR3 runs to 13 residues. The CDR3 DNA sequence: TGCGCCAGCAGCCCCCAGGGATATGGTGAAGCTTTCTTT. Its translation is CASSPQGYGEAFF.

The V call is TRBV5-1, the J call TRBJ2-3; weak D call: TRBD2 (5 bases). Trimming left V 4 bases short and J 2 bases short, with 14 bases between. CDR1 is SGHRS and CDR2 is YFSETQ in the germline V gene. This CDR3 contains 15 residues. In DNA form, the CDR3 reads TGCGCCAGCAGCGGCCGGCAGGACTTCACAGATACGCAGTATTTT. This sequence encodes CASSGRQDFTDTQYF.

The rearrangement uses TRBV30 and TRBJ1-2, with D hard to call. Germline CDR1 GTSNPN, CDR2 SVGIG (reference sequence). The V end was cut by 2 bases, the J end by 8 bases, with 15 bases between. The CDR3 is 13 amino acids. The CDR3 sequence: CAWSYGIPGGYTF. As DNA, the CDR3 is TGTGCCTGGAGTTACGGGATTCCGGGGGGCTACACCTTC.

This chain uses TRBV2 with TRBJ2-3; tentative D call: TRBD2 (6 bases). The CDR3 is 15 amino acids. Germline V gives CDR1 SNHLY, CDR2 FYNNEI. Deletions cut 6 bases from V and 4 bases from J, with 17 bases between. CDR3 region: CASSDLRGGPDTQYF. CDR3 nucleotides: TGTGCCAGCAGCGATCTGAGGGGAGGACCAGATACGCAGTATTTT.

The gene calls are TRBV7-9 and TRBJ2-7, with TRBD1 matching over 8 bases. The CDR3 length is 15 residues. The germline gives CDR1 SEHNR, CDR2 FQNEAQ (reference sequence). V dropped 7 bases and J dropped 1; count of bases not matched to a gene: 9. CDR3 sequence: CASTVGQGASYEQYF. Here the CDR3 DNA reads TGTGCCAGCACCGTAGGACAGGGCGCTTCCTACGAGCAGTACTTC.

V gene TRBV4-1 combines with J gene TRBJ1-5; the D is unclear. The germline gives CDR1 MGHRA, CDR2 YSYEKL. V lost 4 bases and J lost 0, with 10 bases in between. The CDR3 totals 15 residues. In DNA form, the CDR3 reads TGCGCCAGCAGCCCAGAGTTGTATAGCAATCAGCCCCAGCATTTT. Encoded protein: CASSPELYSNQPQHF.

CDR3 region: CAWSANRGLDGYTF. The CDR3, as DNA: TGTGCCTGGAGTGCAAACAGGGGACTTGATGGCTACACCTTC. The genes are TRBV30 and TRBJ1-2; 7 nucleotides line up with TRBD1. This CDR3 has 14 residues. The germline gives CDR1 GTSNPN, CDR2 SVGIG (reference sequence). With V trimmed by 1 base and J by 6 bases, 8 bases remained unmatched.

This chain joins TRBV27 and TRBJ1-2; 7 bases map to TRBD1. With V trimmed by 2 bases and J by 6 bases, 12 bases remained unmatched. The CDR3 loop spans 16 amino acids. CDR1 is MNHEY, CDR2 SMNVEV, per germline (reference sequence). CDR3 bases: TGTGCCAGCAGTTTAGTCTCGGGCACAGGGGCGGATGGCTACACCTTC. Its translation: CASSLVSGTGADGYTF.

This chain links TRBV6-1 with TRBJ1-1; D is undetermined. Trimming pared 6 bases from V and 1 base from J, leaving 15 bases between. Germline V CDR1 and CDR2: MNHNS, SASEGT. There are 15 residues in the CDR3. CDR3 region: CASSSLGRGNTEAFF. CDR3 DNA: TGTGCCAGCAGCAGCCTTGGCCGAGGGAACACTGAAGCTTTCTTT.

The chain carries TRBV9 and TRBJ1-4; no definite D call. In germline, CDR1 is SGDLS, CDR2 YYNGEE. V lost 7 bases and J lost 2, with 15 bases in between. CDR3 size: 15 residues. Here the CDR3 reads CASESSGSTNEKLFF. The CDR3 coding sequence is TGTGCCAGCGAGTCTTCGGGAAGCACTAATGAAAAACTGTTTTTT.

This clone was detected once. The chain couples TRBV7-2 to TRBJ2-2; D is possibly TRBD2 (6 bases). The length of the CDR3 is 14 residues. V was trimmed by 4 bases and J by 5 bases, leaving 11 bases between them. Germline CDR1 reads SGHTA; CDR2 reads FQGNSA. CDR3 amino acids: CASSSGLATGELFF. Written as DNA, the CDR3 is TGTGCCAGCAGCTCAGGGCTAGCGACCGGGGAGCTGTTTTTT. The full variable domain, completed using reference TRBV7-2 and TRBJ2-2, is GAGVSQSPSNKVTEKGKDVELRCDPISGHTALYWYRQSLGQGLEFLIYFQGNSAPDKSGLPSDRFSAERTGGSVSTLTIQRTQQEDSAVYLCASSSGLATGELFFGEGSRLTVL.

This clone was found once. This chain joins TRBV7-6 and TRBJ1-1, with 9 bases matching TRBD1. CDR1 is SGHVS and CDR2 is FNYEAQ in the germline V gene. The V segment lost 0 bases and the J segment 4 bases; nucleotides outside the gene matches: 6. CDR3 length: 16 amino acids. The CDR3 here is CASSLAGQGVATEAFF. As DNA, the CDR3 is TGTGCCAGCAGCTTAGCGGGACAGGGAGTGGCCACTGAAGCTTTCTTT. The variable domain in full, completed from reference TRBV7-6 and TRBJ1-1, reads GAGVSQSPRYKVTKRGQDVALRCDPISGHVSLYWYRQALGQGPEFLTYFNYEAQQDKSGLPNDRFSAERPEGSISTLTIQRTEQRDSAMYRCASSLAGQGVATEAFFGQGTRLTVV.

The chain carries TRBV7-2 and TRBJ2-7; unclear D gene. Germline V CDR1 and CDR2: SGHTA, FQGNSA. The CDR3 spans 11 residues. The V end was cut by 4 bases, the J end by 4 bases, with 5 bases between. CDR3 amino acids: CASSSPYEQYF. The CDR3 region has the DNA TGTGCCAGCAGCTCCCCGTACGAGCAGTACTTC.

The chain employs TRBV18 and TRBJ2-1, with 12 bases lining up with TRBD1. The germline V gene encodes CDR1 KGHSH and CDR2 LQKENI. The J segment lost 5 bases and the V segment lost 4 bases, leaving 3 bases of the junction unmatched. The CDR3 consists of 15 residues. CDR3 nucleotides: TGTGCCAGCTCACGGGACAGGGGGCTGGACAATGAGCAGTTCTTC. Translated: CASSRDRGLDNEQFF. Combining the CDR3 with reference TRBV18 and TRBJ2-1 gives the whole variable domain NAGVMQNPRHLVRRRGQEARLRCSPMKGHSHVYWYRQLPEEGLKFMVYLQKENIIDESGMPKERFSAEFPKEGPSILRIQQVVRGDSAAYFCASSRDRGLDNEQFFGPGTRLTVL.

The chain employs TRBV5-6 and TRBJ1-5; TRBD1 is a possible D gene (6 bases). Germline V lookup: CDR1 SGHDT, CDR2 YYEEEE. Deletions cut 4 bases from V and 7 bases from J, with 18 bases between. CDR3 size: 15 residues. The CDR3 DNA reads TGTGCCAGCAGCCGGGGGGCAGGGGCACAACAGCCCCAGCATTTT. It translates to CASSRGAGAQQPQHF.